This T cell receptor beta chain was identified in a study of blood T cell repertoires in COVID-19. Study information: Acute-phase and convalescent COVID-19 samples originated in the United States, Italy and Spain. The cDNA or gDNA used as material had been derived from T cells, B-cell-depleted T cells, or PBMCs.

The protocol was immunoSEQ multiplex PCR, while the TCRdb copy is restricted to in-frame clones and leaves out a portion. This sample carries fewer than 400,000 clones, approximately 82% of them seen once, and the ten largest clones take just under 3%. V was cut by 7 bases and J by 1 base, with 10 bases left in between. Germline CDR1 SEHNR, CDR2 FQNEAQ (reference sequence). This CDR3 has 14 amino acids. The TCR sequence derives from a man under 40 with active or convalescent COVID-19. The V gene is TRBV7-9, the J gene TRBJ2-2; no clear D. Material: peripheral blood. CDR3 nucleotides: TGTGCCAGCACCTCTTCAGGGAACACCGGGGAGCTGTTTTTT. It translates to CASTSSGNTGELFF.